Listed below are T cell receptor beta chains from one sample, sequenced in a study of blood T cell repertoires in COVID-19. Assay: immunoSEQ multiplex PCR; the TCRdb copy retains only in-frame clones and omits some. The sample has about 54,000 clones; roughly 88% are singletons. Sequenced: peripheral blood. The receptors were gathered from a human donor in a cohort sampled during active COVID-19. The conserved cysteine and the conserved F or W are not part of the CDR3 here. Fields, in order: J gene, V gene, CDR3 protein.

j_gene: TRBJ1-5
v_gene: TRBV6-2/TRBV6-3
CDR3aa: ASRPPNQPQH

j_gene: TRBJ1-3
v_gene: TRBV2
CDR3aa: ASSESGNTIY

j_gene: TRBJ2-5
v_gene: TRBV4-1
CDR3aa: ASSQIGLVSETQY

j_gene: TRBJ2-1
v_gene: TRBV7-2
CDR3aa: ASSPPIAGAGNEQF

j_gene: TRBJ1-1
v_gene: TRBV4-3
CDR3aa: ASSQQVRGVTEAF

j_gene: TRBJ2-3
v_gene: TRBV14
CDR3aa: ASSRRGLAGTDTQY

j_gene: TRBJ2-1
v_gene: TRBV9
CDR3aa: ASSVYAGSYNEQF

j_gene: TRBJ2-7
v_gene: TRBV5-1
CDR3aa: ASSLEGVPYEQY

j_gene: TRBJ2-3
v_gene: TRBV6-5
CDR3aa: ASSPLAGVTDTQY

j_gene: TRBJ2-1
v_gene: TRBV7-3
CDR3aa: ASSRRLAGGKDEQF

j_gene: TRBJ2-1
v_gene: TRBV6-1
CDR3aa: ASSELSSYNEQF

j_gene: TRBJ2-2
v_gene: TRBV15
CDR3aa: ATSRERNGELF

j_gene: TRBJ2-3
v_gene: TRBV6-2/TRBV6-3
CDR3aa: ASSDYSDTQY

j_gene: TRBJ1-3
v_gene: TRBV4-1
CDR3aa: ASSQDTGSGNTIY